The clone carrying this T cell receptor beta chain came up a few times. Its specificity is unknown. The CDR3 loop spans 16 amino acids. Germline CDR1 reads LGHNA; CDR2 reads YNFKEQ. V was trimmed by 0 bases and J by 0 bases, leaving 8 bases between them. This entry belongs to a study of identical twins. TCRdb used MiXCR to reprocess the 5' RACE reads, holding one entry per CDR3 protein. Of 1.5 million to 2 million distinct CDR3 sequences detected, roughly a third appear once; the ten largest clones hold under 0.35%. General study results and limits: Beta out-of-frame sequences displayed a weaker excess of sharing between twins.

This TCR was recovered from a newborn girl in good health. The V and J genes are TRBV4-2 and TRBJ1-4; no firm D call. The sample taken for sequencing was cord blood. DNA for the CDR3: TGTGCCAGCAGCCAAGATGAGGCAGCAACTAATGAAAAACTGTTTTTT. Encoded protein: CASSQDEAATNEKLFF.